This T cell receptor beta chain was sequenced for a study of T cell responses to AZD1222 COVID-19 vaccine. Points from the study as a whole: Females outnumbered males among donors, who were mostly white British; clonal diversity was possibly underestimated.

Germline lookup yields CDR1 SGHAT and CDR2 FQNNGV. The V and J ends lost 4 bases and 9 bases, in that order; junction bases with no gene match: 18. This CDR3 is built from 18 residues. This table comes from immunoSEQ multiplex PCR, and its TCRdb copy is limited to in-frame clones, with some not included. The sample records more than 90,000 clones, around 89% being singletons. Concerning this clone: The antigen is undetermined.

Material: peripheral blood, obtained 28 days after the second AZD1222 dose. The chain couples TRBV11-2 to TRBJ2-7, with 13 nucleotides matching TRBD2. This receptor was taken from an adult who received the AZD1222 COVID-19 vaccine. The CDR3 here is CASSWTSGSILTGSGQYF. The CDR3 nucleotides read TGTGCCAGCAGCTGGACTAGCGGGAGCATTTTAACGGGTAGTGGGCAGTACTTC. The full variable domain, with the rest looked up from reference TRBV11-2 and TRBJ2-7, is EAGVAQSPRYKIIEKRQSVAFWCNPISGHATLYWYQQILGQGPKLLIQFQNNGVVDDSQLPKDRFSAERLKGVDSTLKIQPAKLEDSAVYLCASSWTSGSILTGSGQYFGPGTRLTVT.